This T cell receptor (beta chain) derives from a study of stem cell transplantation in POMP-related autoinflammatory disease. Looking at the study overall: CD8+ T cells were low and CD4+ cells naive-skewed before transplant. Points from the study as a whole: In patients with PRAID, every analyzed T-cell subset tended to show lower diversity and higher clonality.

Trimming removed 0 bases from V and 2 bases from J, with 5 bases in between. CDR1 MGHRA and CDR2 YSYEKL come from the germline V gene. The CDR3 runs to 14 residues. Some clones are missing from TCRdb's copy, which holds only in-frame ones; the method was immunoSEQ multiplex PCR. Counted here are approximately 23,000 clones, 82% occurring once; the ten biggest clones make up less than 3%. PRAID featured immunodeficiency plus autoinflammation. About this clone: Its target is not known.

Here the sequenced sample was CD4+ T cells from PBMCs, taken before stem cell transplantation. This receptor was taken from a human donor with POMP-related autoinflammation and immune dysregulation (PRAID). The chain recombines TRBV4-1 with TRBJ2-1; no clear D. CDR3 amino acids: CASSQEHPYNEQFF. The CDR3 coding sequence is TGCGCCAGCAGCCAAGAGCACCCCTACAATGAGCAGTTCTTC.